The rows below give T cell receptor beta chains drawn from one sample of a study of OX40 agonist ivuxolimab in advanced cancers. Sequencing was performed with immunoSEQ multiplex PCR; in TCRdb, only in-frame clones are kept and a portion is missing. The sample holds tens of thousands of clones; about 83% are singletons and the top ten take over 3%. The sequenced sample was CD4+ or CD8+ T cells sorted from blood, obtained in a trial of the OX40 agonist ivuxolimab. These receptors all come from an adult with an advanced solid tumor such as melanoma, head and neck, liver or kidney cancer. Both conserved end residues are part of each CDR3. A D gene is named only where the DNA matches it firmly. Clone size is not always given. Where it is, it says once, few, many or a class for expanded clones.

clone_size d_call j_call v_call cdr3_aa cdr3_nt
. TRBD1 TRBJ1-4 TRBV2 CASSQGAREKLFF TGTGCCAGCAGCCAGGGGGCACGGGAAAAACTGTTTTTT
. TRBD1 TRBJ1-2 TRBV5-1 CASSSGQGAGYTF TGCGCCAGCAGCTCAGGACAGGGGGCCGGCTACACCTTC
. . TRBJ2-1 TRBV11-3 CASSLDLSHEQFF TGTGCCAGCAGCTTAGACCTATCCCATGAGCAGTTCTTC
. TRBD1 TRBJ1-1 TRBV28 CASRQQGAGNTEAFF TGTGCCAGCAGGCAACAGGGGGCGGGGAACACTGAAGCTTTCTTT
. . TRBJ1-4 TRBV6-5 CASSDVPREEKLFF TGTGCCAGCAGTGATGTCCCTCGGGAAGAAAAACTGTTTTTT
. TRBD2 TRBJ2-1 TRBV25-1 CASSVRLGLAGVHEQFF TGTGCCAGCAGTGTCCGACTCGGACTAGCGGGAGTCCATGAGCAGTTCTTC
. TRBD2 TRBJ2-3 TRBV4-1 CASSRNLAGSTDTQYF TGCGCCAGCAGCCGGAACCTAGCGGGAAGCACAGATACGCAGTATTTT
. TRBD2 TRBJ2-1 TRBV6-4 CASTRLAGILNEQFF TGTGCCAGCACCCGACTAGCGGGGATCCTCAATGAGCAGTTCTTC
. . TRBJ1-1 TRBV6-6 CASRDSGENTEAFF TGTGCCAGCAGGGACTCGGGAGAGAACACTGAAGCTTTCTTT
. TRBD1 TRBJ2-7 TRBV27 CASSPDRGRSYEQYF TGTGCCAGCAGTCCCGACAGGGGGAGATCCTACGAGCAGTACTTC
. TRBD2 TRBJ2-7 TRBV18 CASSPSAGGPYEQYF TGTGCCAGCTCACCATCAGCGGGGGGGCCCTACGAGCAGTACTTC
. . TRBJ1-1 TRBV4-2 CASSQVGGPKDTEAFF TGTGCCAGCAGCCAAGTTGGGGGGCCAAAAGACACTGAAGCTTTCTTT
. . TRBJ2-6 TRBV30 CAWSGRGSGANVLTF TGTGCCTGGAGTGGGCGGGGCTCTGGGGCCAACGTCCTGACTTTC
. . TRBJ2-7 TRBV18 CASSPGRAYEQYF TGTGCCAGCTCACCGGGACGGGCGTACGAGCAGTACTTC
. . TRBJ2-3 TRBV11-2 CASSLVGAGTSGADTQYF TGTGCCAGCAGCTTAGTCGGAGCCGGGACCTCAGGGGCAGATACGCAGTATTTT
few TRBD1 TRBJ1-2 TRBV19 CASRDRGREDYGYTF TGTGCCAGTAGAGACAGGGGGCGCGAGGACTATGGCTACACCTTC
. . TRBJ1-2 TRBV5-5 CASSFAGDGYTF TGTGCCAGCAGCTTCGCAGGGGATGGCTACACCTTC
. TRBD1 TRBJ2-1 TRBV5-1 CASSPGTGTYNEQFF TGCGCCAGCAGCCCCGGGACAGGGACCTACAATGAGCAGTTCTTC
once TRBD1 TRBJ1-1 TRBV27 CASRSITRQGMNTEAFF TGTGCCAGCAGATCAATAACCCGACAGGGAATGAACACTGAAGCTTTCTTT
. TRBD1 TRBJ2-1 TRBV5-4 CASSLGQGVYNEQFF TGTGCCAGCAGCTTGGGACAGGGGGTATACAATGAGCAGTTCTTC
. TRBD1 TRBJ2-7 TRBV7-2 CASSLTGGSDEQYF TGTGCCAGCAGCCTTACAGGGGGCAGCGACGAGCAGTACTTC
. . TRBJ2-2 TRBV2 CASSNSGQGMELFF TGTGCCAGCAGTAATTCGGGGCAGGGGATGGAGCTGTTTTTT
once . TRBJ2-5 TRBV29-1 CSVVPPRETQYF TGCAGCGTTGTGCCCCCTCGGGAGACCCAGTACTTC
. TRBD2 TRBJ2-1 TRBV5-1 CASSLEVASGTLAYNEQFF TGCGCCAGCAGCTTGGAGGTGGCTAGCGGGACGTTGGCGTACAATGAGCAGTTCTTC
. . TRBJ1-1 TRBV20-1 CSAEGDPEAFF TGCAGTGCAGAAGGGGACCCTGAAGCTTTCTTT
. . TRBJ1-5 TRBV6-6 CASSYGRTNQPQHF TGTGCCAGCAGTTACGGACGGACCAATCAGCCCCAGCATTTT
. TRBD2 TRBJ2-7 TRBV9 CASSPRREGQLYEQYF TGTGCCAGCAGCCCCAGGCGGGAGGGCCAGCTCTACGAGCAGTACTTC
. . TRBJ1-2 TRBV6-1 CASSEQSYGYTF TGTGCCAGCAGTGAGCAGAGCTACGGCTACACCTTC
once TRBD2 TRBJ2-3 TRBV5-1 CASSPGGGDTQYF TGCGCCAGCAGCCCGGGCGGGGGAGATACGCAGTATTTT
. . TRBJ2-1 TRBV5-4 CASSWANEQFF TGTGCCAGCAGCTGGGCCAATGAGCAGTTCTTC
. . TRBJ1-1 TRBV6-1 CASKYQGLNTEAFF TGTGCCAGCAAATATCAGGGCCTGAACACTGAAGCTTTCTTT
. TRBD2 TRBJ2-2 TRBV18 CASSPIKVAGPRKGGELFF TGTGCCAGCTCACCCATCAAAGTAGCGGGGCCTAGAAAAGGCGGGGAGCTGTTTTTT